One and the same sample provided the 15 T cell receptor beta chains below, sequenced in a study of beta chain features in type 1 diabetes. The authors reverse transcribed all of the isolated RNA, so sequencing captured expressed TCRB transcripts. The assay was immunoSEQ multiplex PCR, and TCRdb's table has in-frame clones only and misses some. The sample lists some 140,000 clones, about 10% occurring once. What was sequenced was central memory CD4+ T cells from blood. The receptors originated from a man aged 18 to 35 in good health.

This clone was seen a few times. The chain employs TRBV18 and TRBJ2-3, with a possible D match to TRBD1 (6 bases). The CDR3 length is 17 residues. Germline V gives CDR1 KGHSH, CDR2 LQKENI. V was clipped by 2 bases and J by 3 bases, with 18 bases between them. Here the CDR3 reads CASSPVGYREKTDTQYF. For the CDR3, the DNA is TGTGCCAGCTCACCAGTAGGGTACAGGGAAAAGACAGATACGCAGTATTTT.

This chain uses TRBV19 with TRBJ2-6; weak D call: TRBD1 (6 bases). This CDR3 contains 17 residues. The V gene lost 5 bases and the J gene lost 4 bases, with 18 bases spanning the gap. Germline CDR1 LNHDA, CDR2 SQIVND (reference sequence). CDR3 DNA: TGTGCCAGTAGTTCGCGACCAGGGGCCTGGGGGGCCAACGTCCTGACTTTC. Encoded protein: CASSSRPGAWGANVLTF.

This clone occurred a few times. Sequence at one end of the junction differs from germline and may be a read error. This rearrangement joins TRBV14 to TRBJ2-1; TRBD1 is a possible D gene (6 bases). The CDR3 contains 14 residues. From germline, CDR1 is SGHDN and CDR2 FVKESK. CDR3 DNA sequence: TGTGCCAGCAGTCAAGGACAGAAGATGAATGAGCAGTTCTTC. Protein: CASSQGQKMNEQFF.

The CDR3 nucleotides are TGTGCCAGCAGCTTAGTCGCCAGGGCGGATAGCACAGATACGCAGTATTTT. Protein product: CASSLVARADSTDTQYF. The chain employs TRBV7-6 and TRBJ2-3; tentative D call: TRBD1 (5 bases). V lost 1 base, J lost 0 bases, and 14 bases lay in between. CDR1 and CDR2 (germline): SGHVS, FNYEAQ. The CDR3 is 17 amino acids.

CDR3 in DNA: TGCGCCAGCAGCTTTGACAGGGTGAACTATGGCTACACCTTC. This translates into CASSFDRVNYGYTF. The gene calls are TRBV5-1 and TRBJ1-2; 7 nucleotides line up with TRBD1. Germline V lookup: CDR1 SGHRS, CDR2 YFSETQ. The V and J ends lost 2 bases and 2 bases, in that order; junction bases with no gene match: 3. The CDR3 is made up of 14 amino acids.

This clone has a handful of counts. This chain joins TRBV9 and TRBJ2-4; 11 bases line up with TRBD1. This CDR3 is built from 19 residues. With V trimmed by 3 bases and J by 0 bases, 11 bases remained unmatched. Germline V gives CDR1 SGDLS, CDR2 YYNGEE. The CDR3 spells CASSASPDRGPGAKNIQYF. The CDR3 bases are TGTGCCAGCAGCGCCTCCCCGGACAGGGGGCCGGGAGCCAAAAACATTCAGTACTTC.

This rearrangement joins TRBV7-2 to TRBJ1-6; TRBD1 might be the D (6 bases). This CDR3 is 16 amino acids long. With 5 bases removed from V and 6 bases from J, the gap between germline ends came to 17 bases. The germline V gene encodes CDR1 SGHTA and CDR2 FQGNSA. Here the CDR3 DNA reads TGTGCCAGCAGCCAAACCTGGAACAGGGTTAATTCACCCCTCCACTTT. Its protein is CASSQTWNRVNSPLHF.

The chain has TRBV6-5 and TRBJ1-6, with D possibly TRBD1 on 5 matching bases. The CDR3 loop spans 15 amino acids. V was trimmed by 5 bases and J by 2 bases, leaving 10 bases between them. Looked up from germline, CDR1 is MNHEY and CDR2 is SVGAGI. The CDR3 reads CASSPGGAYNSPLHF. CDR3 nucleotides: TGTGCCAGCAGTCCCGGGGGAGCCTATAATTCACCCCTCCACTTT.

The table lists this clone with a few counts. This chain joins TRBV5-1 and TRBJ2-1; 7 nucleotides match TRBD1. This CDR3 comprises 12 residues. With 4 bases clipped from V and 6 bases from J, the junction kept 1 base outside the gene matches. Germline lookup yields CDR1 SGHRS and CDR2 YFSETQ. CDR3 sequence: CASSRDSNEQFF. In nucleotides, the CDR3 is TGCGCCAGCAGCCGGGACAGCAATGAGCAGTTCTTC.

The chain employs TRBV5-4 and TRBJ2-7, with a tentative D call TRBD1 (6 bases). CDR1 and CDR2 from the germline V gene are SGHNT and YYREEE (reference sequence). The CDR3 totals 16 residues. Trimming stripped 4 bases from V and 2 bases from J, with 19 bases between. The CDR3 reads CASSQETTGLPYEQYF. DNA for the CDR3: TGTGCCAGCAGCCAAGAAACAACAGGGCTACCCTACGAGCAGTACTTC.

V is TRBV4-3 and J is TRBJ2-3; 7 bases match TRBD2. The CDR3 is 16 amino acids. The V gene end was trimmed by 2 bases and the J gene end by 1 base; junction bases not matched to a gene: 6. Germline values: CDR1 LGHNA, CDR2 YSLEER. The CDR3 sequence: CASSQHERGGTDTQYF. Here the CDR3 DNA reads TGCGCCAGCAGCCAACATGAGCGGGGCGGCACAGATACGCAGTATTTT.

V and J are TRBV27 and TRBJ2-1; 10 bases are a match to TRBD2. This CDR3 has 15 amino acids. Germline V lookup: CDR1 MNHEY, CDR2 SMNVEV (reference sequence). Unmatched junction bases numbered 2, after V lost 0 bases and J lost 6 bases. CDR3 sequence reads: CASSLSSGGANEQFF. The CDR3, as DNA: TGTGCCAGCAGTTTATCGAGCGGGGGGGCCAATGAGCAGTTCTTC.

The sample holds a few counts of this clone. The genes are TRBV9 and TRBJ2-5, with 14 bases that match TRBD2. The CDR3 contains 16 residues. The trim removed 3 bases at V and 5 bases at J, leaving 6 bases unmatched. In germline, CDR1 is SGDLS, CDR2 YYNGEE. CDR3 nucleotides: TGTGCCAGCAGCGCCGGACTAGCGGGGGGTCTGGAGACCCAGTACTTC. Its translation is CASSAGLAGGLETQYF.

The chain links TRBV18 to TRBJ2-3, with a weak D call TRBD2 (5 bases). CDR1 is KGHSH and CDR2 is LQKENI in the germline V gene. V lost 2 bases, J lost 0 bases, and 6 bases lay in between. This CDR3 has 14 amino acids. The CDR3 loop is CASSPGGSTDTQYF. As DNA, the CDR3 is TGTGCCAGCTCACCAGGCGGGAGCACAGATACGCAGTATTTT.

In this sample, this clone turned up a few times. The V gene is TRBV30, the J gene TRBJ2-3, with 8 nucleotides matching TRBD2. Unmatched junction bases numbered 0, after V lost 1 base and J lost 6 bases. The CDR3 runs 12 residues. Looked up from germline, CDR1 is GTSNPN and CDR2 is SVGIG (reference sequence). The CDR3 sequence is CAWSAGGDTQYF. Written as DNA, the CDR3 is TGTGCCTGGAGTGCGGGGGGGGATACGCAGTATTTT.